Listed below are T cell receptor beta chains from one sample, sequenced in a study of blood T cells in healthy people across ages. One entry per CDR3 protein results from TCRdb running MiXCR on the 5' RACE reads. Here the sample spans about 640,000 distinct CDR3 sequences, roughly 50% being singletons. Sequencing input: blood. Receptors originate from a man aged 55 to 69 in good health. Each CDR3 is given with its conserved first and last residue. The order of the fields is V gene, clone size, J gene, D gene, CDR3 protein, CDR3 DNA. A D gene is named only where the DNA matches it firmly. Clone size is stated in some rows and not others, as once, few, many or a class when expanded.

V: TRBV10-3
size: -
J: TRBJ2-7
D: -
CDR3: CAISEGGSSYEQYF
DNA: TGTGCCATCAGTGAAGGAGGTTCCTCCTACGAGCAGTACTTC

V: TRBV29-1
size: -
J: TRBJ1-1
D: -
CDR3: CSVEKGTYTEAFF
DNA: TGCAGCGTTGAAAAGGGGACCTACACTGAAGCTTTCTTT

V: TRBV27
size: -
J: TRBJ2-5
D: TRBD2
CDR3: CASKRTAGGQETQYF
DNA: TGTGCCAGCAAAAGGACAGCGGGGGGGCAGGAGACCCAGTACTTC

V: TRBV2
size: -
J: TRBJ2-5
D: TRBD1
CDR3: CASSKTSGGGETQYF
DNA: TGTGCCAGCAGCAAAACCTCAGGGGGCGGCGAGACCCAGTACTTC

V: TRBV11-2
size: -
J: TRBJ2-5
D: TRBD2
CDR3: CASSLWTSGGPQETQYF
DNA: TGTGCCAGCAGCTTATGGACTAGCGGGGGCCCTCAAGAGACCCAGTACTTC

V: TRBV20-1
size: -
J: TRBJ1-2
D: -
CDR3: CSARDRGDLYGYTF
DNA: TGCAGTGCTAGAGATCGAGGTGACCTCTATGGCTACACCTTC

V: TRBV7-7
size: -
J: TRBJ2-1
D: -
CDR3: CASSLSHRVDNEQFF
DNA: TGTGCCAGCAGCTTATCGCACAGGGTGGACAATGAGCAGTTCTTC

V: TRBV10-3
size: -
J: TRBJ2-7
D: -
CDR3: CAISADYEQYF
DNA: TGTGCCATCAGTGCGGACTACGAGCAGTACTTC

V: TRBV15
size: -
J: TRBJ1-2
D: -
CDR3: CATSRGGAGAQNYGYTF
DNA: TGTGCCACCAGCAGAGGGGGGGCTGGTGCCCAAAACTATGGCTACACCTTC

V: TRBV3-1
size: -
J: TRBJ2-5
D: TRBD2
CDR3: CASSQGKAGAEETQYF
DNA: TGTGCCAGCAGCCAAGGAAAAGCGGGGGCCGAAGAGACCCAGTACTTC

V: TRBV29-1
size: few
J: TRBJ1-1
D: -
CDR3: CSVAVGEDTEAFF
DNA: TGCAGCGTAGCTGTGGGTGAGGACACTGAAGCTTTCTTT

V: TRBV9
size: -
J: TRBJ2-7
D: TRBD1
CDR3: CASSPIGTGGFDEQYF
DNA: TGTGCCAGCAGCCCCATCGGGACAGGGGGCTTCGACGAGCAGTACTTC

V: TRBV9
size: -
J: TRBJ2-1
D: TRBD2
CDR3: CASSVGLAITYNEQFF
DNA: TGTGCCAGCAGCGTAGGACTAGCAATCACCTACAATGAGCAGTTCTTC

V: TRBV20-1
size: few
J: TRBJ2-5
D: -
CDR3: CSAPTSGLVEETQYF
DNA: TGCAGTGCTCCGACCTCGGGGTTGGTTGAAGAGACCCAGTACTTC

V: TRBV5-1
size: -
J: TRBJ1-4
D: -
CDR3: CASSLDTVGEKLFF
DNA: TGCGCCAGCAGCTTGGACACGGTTGGAGAAAAACTGTTTTTT

V: TRBV3-1
size: -
J: TRBJ2-7
D: TRBD2
CDR3: CASSQETSGASYEQYF
DNA: TGTGCCAGCAGCCAAGAGACTAGCGGGGCCTCCTACGAGCAGTACTTC

V: TRBV12-3/TRBV12-4
size: -
J: TRBJ1-4
D: -
CDR3: CASSPGGPRGEKLFF
DNA: TGTGCCAGCAGTCCCGGGGGTCCGAGAGGTGAAAAACTGTTTTTT

V: TRBV5-1
size: -
J: TRBJ1-5
D: -
CDR3: CASSLGGADQPQHF
DNA: TGCGCCAGCAGCCTGGGGGGGGCCGATCAGCCCCAGCATTTT

V: TRBV27
size: -
J: TRBJ2-3
D: -
CDR3: CASRLGQPTSTDTQYF
DNA: TGTGCCAGCAGGTTGGGACAACCAACTAGCACAGATACGCAGTATTTT

V: TRBV7-8
size: -
J: TRBJ1-1
D: -
CDR3: CASSLVSPHRSLNTEAFF
DNA: TGTGCCAGCAGCTTAGTATCGCCTCATAGATCCTTGAACACTGAAGCTTTCTTT

V: TRBV3-1
size: -
J: TRBJ1-2
D: -
CDR3: CASSQDRTVYYGYTF
DNA: TGTGCCAGCAGCCAAGATAGGACAGTTTATTATGGCTACACCTTC

V: TRBV4-2
size: few
J: TRBJ2-1
D: -
CDR3: CASSQGGDSYNEQFF
DNA: TGTGCCAGCAGCCAAGGGGGGGACTCCTACAATGAGCAGTTCTTC

V: TRBV19
size: -
J: TRBJ2-5
D: TRBD2
CDR3: CASSIDPARGGQREQYF
DNA: TGTGCCAGTAGTATAGACCCGGCGCGCGGGGGGCAGCGAGAGCAGTACTTC

V: TRBV7-2
size: few
J: TRBJ1-4
D: TRBD1
CDR3: CASSLGGTGTVEKLFF
DNA: TGTGCCAGCAGCTTAGGTGGGACCGGGACAGTCGAAAAACTGTTTTTT

V: TRBV20-1
size: -
J: TRBJ2-7
D: TRBD1
CDR3: CSAKDRGWSYEQYF
DNA: TGCAGTGCTAAGGACAGGGGATGGTCCTACGAGCAGTACTTC

V: TRBV10-3
size: -
J: TRBJ2-6
D: TRBD1
CDR3: CAISLGDRVSSGANVLTF
DNA: TGTGCCATCAGCCTAGGGGACAGGGTATCCTCTGGGGCCAACGTCCTGACTTTC

V: TRBV6-1
size: few
J: TRBJ2-4
D: -
CDR3: CASSEVPVRVQYF
DNA: TGTGCCAGCAGTGAGGTACCCGTTCGGGTTCAGTACTTC

V: TRBV5-6
size: few
J: TRBJ2-5
D: TRBD2
CDR3: CASRSVGAGAETQYF
DNA: TGTGCCAGCAGGTCCGTTGGAGCGGGGGCGGAGACCCAGTACTTC

V: TRBV27
size: -
J: TRBJ2-3
D: -
CDR3: CASRSSRTDTQYF
DNA: TGTGCCAGCAGGAGTAGCCGCACAGATACGCAGTATTTT

V: TRBV20-1
size: -
J: TRBJ2-5
D: -
CDR3: CSARAVLQETQYF
DNA: TGCAGTGCTAGAGCGGTACTCCAAGAGACCCAGTACTTC

V: TRBV7-6
size: -
J: TRBJ2-3
D: -
CDR3: CASSFRSVDADTQYF
DNA: TGTGCCAGCAGCTTCCGGAGTGTGGATGCAGATACGCAGTATTTT

V: TRBV2
size: -
J: TRBJ1-1
D: -
CDR3: CASRQVNTEAFF
DNA: TGTGCCAGCAGGCAGGTGAACACTGAAGCTTTCTTT

V: TRBV20-1
size: -
J: TRBJ2-1
D: TRBD2
CDR3: CSASGGFLYNEQFF
DNA: TGCAGTGCTAGCGGGGGGTTCCTCTACAATGAGCAGTTCTTC

V: TRBV6-2/TRBV6-3
size: -
J: TRBJ2-5
D: TRBD2
CDR3: CASSLRPSTRRGNEQYF
DNA: TGTGCCAGCAGTTTACGACCGTCGACGAGGCGGGGGAATGAGCAGTACTTC

V: TRBV28
size: few
J: TRBJ1-2
D: TRBD1
CDR3: CASTSGGNYGYTF
DNA: TGTGCCAGCACCTCAGGGGGCAACTATGGCTACACCTTC

V: TRBV20-1
size: -
J: TRBJ1-5
D: -
CDR3: CSASGRLDQPQHF
DNA: TGCAGTGCTAGCGGTCGGCTTGATCAGCCCCAGCATTTT

V: TRBV5-1
size: -
J: TRBJ2-5
D: TRBD2
CDR3: CASSPPQGGQETQYF
DNA: TGCGCCAGCAGCCCTCCCCAGGGAGGGCAAGAGACCCAGTACTTC

V: TRBV20-1
size: -
J: TRBJ1-2
D: -
CDR3: CRARDLSYGYTF
DNA: TGCAGGGCTAGAGATTTAAGTTATGGCTACACCTTC

V: TRBV7-9
size: -
J: TRBJ2-7
D: -
CDR3: CASSLGSPGPINEQYF
DNA: TGTGCCAGCAGCCTAGGTTCGCCAGGGCCCATCAACGAGCAGTACTTC

V: TRBV6-1
size: -
J: TRBJ2-1
D: -
CDR3: CASSEALLLVGSYNEQFF
DNA: TGTGCCAGCAGTGAAGCACTTCTACTAGTTGGGTCCTACAATGAGCAGTTCTTC

V: TRBV12-3/TRBV12-4
size: few
J: TRBJ2-7
D: TRBD1
CDR3: CASSSDRTGTPYEQYF
DNA: TGTGCCAGCAGTTCCGACCGGACAGGGACCCCCTACGAGCAGTACTTC

V: TRBV6-5
size: few
J: TRBJ2-5
D: -
CDR3: CASSDVQQETQYF
DNA: TGTGCCAGCAGTGACGTCCAACAAGAGACCCAGTACTTC

V: TRBV12-3/TRBV12-4
size: few
J: TRBJ2-1
D: TRBD2
CDR3: CASSPGLASYNEQFF
DNA: TGTGCCAGCAGTCCCGGACTAGCCTCCTACAATGAGCAGTTCTTC

V: TRBV7-9
size: -
J: TRBJ2-7
D: -
CDR3: CASSPIGGYEQYF
DNA: TGTGCCAGCAGCCCAATCGGGGGCTACGAGCAGTACTTC

V: TRBV7-9
size: few
J: TRBJ2-1
D: TRBD1
CDR3: CASMSGTGEGEQFF
DNA: TGTGCCAGCATGTCAGGGACAGGGGAGGGTGAGCAGTTCTTC